The table lists the clone carrying this TCR beta chain with a few counts. Its antigen is as yet unknown. cDNA libraries for TCR beta contained unique molecular identifiers. Once 1 to 10 million T cells were used, approximately 470,000 cDNA molecules resulted. TCRdb reprocessed the PCR reads via MiXCR and lists one record per CDR3 protein. The table records fewer than 550,000 distinct CDR3 sequences, about a third of them present only once. The data were obtained in a study of post-analysis software for immune sequencing data. General study points: Significantly lower normalized Chao1 diversity was found in patients with multiple sclerosis relative to controls. Elevated frequency relative to controls characterized roughly five TRBV segments in patients, TRBV5-6, TRBV5-1 and TRBV20-1 among them.

The V end was cut by 4 bases, the J end by 6 bases, with 13 bases between. The germline V gene encodes CDR1 SGHAT and CDR2 FQNNGV. The CDR3 sequence is 14 residues long. This chain connects TRBV11-2 to TRBJ2-4; D is uncertain. Sequencing input: blood. This TCR was sampled from a girl aged 2-17 years with multiple sclerosis. CDR3 residues: CASSSLSMGNIQYF. CDR3 DNA: TGTGCCAGCAGCTCCCTGTCCATGGGAAACATTCAGTACTTC.